This T cell receptor beta chain is from a study of PD-1 blockade in classical Hodgkin lymphoma. Every one of the patients relapsed after autologous stem cell transplantation (brentuximab vedotin exposure was variable). The table came from immunoSEQ multiplex PCR; TCRdb's copy has only in-frame clones and leaves some out. Of approximately 17,000 clones in the sample, over 55% were seen once. The TCR originated in a human donor with classical Hodgkin lymphoma. The sample was peripheral blood mononuclear cells (PBMCs), taken before the second cycle of nivolumab.

The CDR3 nucleotides are TGTGCCAGCAGTTTGCTAGCGGGAAGCACCGGGGAGCTGTTTTTT. This gives the protein CASSLLAGSTGELFF. The V and J genes are TRBV27 and TRBJ2-2; TRBD2 matches 9 bases. The junction had 3 bases not matched to a gene; V was cut back by 3 bases and J by 4 bases. CDR1 and CDR2 (germline): MNHEY, SMNVEV (reference sequence). CDR3 length: 15 amino acids.